The rows below give T cell receptor beta chains drawn from one sample of a study of blood T cell repertoires in COVID-19. Assay: immunoSEQ multiplex PCR; the TCRdb copy retains only in-frame clones and omits some. The sample records 120,000 or so clones, approximately 90% being singletons. Input material: peripheral blood. The receptors originated from a man aged 40-49 years with acute or convalescent COVID-19. Each CDR3 is given with its conserved first and last residue. A D gene is named only where the DNA matches it firmly. Clone size is not always given. Where it is, it says once, few, many or a class for expanded clones.

clone size,D gene,V gene,J gene,CDR3 DNA,CDR3 protein
.,TRBD1,TRBV19,TRBJ1-6,TGTGCCAGTGGGGACAGGGGAGGGAATTCACCCCTCCACTTT,CASGDRGGNSPLHF
.,TRBD1,TRBV2,TRBJ1-1,TGTGCCAGCAGGGGACTCATTCGGACAGGGGGCCTTGAAGCTTTCTTT,CASRGLIRTGGLEAFF
.,TRBD2,TRBV5-8,TRBJ2-5,TGTGCCAGCAGCTTGGCCCCACAGCGGGGGCCCGGGGGGACCCAGTACTTC,CASSLAPQRGPGGTQYF
.,TRBD1,TRBV10-1,TRBJ2-1,TGCGCCAGCAGTGAGGCAGGGGGCGGTGAGCAGTTCTTC,CASSEAGGGEQFF
once,.,TRBV7-9,TRBJ1-1,TGTGCCAGCAGCTTATCCAGTCAACCGAACACTGAAGCTTTCTTT,CASSLSSQPNTEAFF
.,.,TRBV6-5,TRBJ1-1,TGTGCCAGCAGAGGACAGCAAAACACTGAAGCTTTCTTT,CASRGQQNTEAFF
.,.,TRBV30,TRBJ1-5,TGTGCCTGGGGTATCGGTCTAAATCAGCCCCAGCATTTT,CAWGIGLNQPQHF
.,TRBD2,TRBV11-3,TRBJ2-7,TGTGCCAGCAGCTCGCGGGGGGCCTACGAGCAGTACTTC,CASSSRGAYEQYF
.,TRBD1,TRBV5-1,TRBJ2-5,TGCGCCAGCAGCATATCACAGGGGTCTGGGACCCAGTACTTC,CASSISQGSGTQYF
.,.,TRBV4-2,TRBJ1-4,TGTGCCAGCAGCCAAGATTCAGGGTCCGGTCCAACTAATGAAAAACTGTTTTTT,CASSQDSGSGPTNEKLFF
many,.,TRBV21-1,TRBJ1-2,TGTGCCAGCAGCAATCAGTTAACCTATGGCTACACCTTC,CASSNQLTYGYTF
once,.,TRBV3-1/TRBV3-2,TRBJ1-4,TGTGCCAGCACCCAGGCGGGGGGGTTTAATGAAAAACTGTTTTTT,CASTQAGGFNEKLFF
.,TRBD1,TRBV18,TRBJ1-6,TGTGCCAGCTCCCCCGGGACAGGGACTTCACCCCTCCACTTT,CASSPGTGTSPLHF
.,.,TRBV12-3/TRBV12-4,TRBJ1-5,TGTGCCAGCAGCGCGGGCAATCAGCCCCAGCATTTT,CASSAGNQPQHF
.,.,TRBV27,TRBJ1-5,TGTGCCAGCAGTCCCCACGGGGTAGGTCAGCCCCAGCATTTT,CASSPHGVGQPQHF
.,.,TRBV19,TRBJ1-2,TGTGCCAGTAGCCAACATGTTAACTATGGCTACACCTTC,CASSQHVNYGYTF
.,TRBD1,TRBV5-6,TRBJ2-6,TGTGCCAGCAGCCCTAAACCGGGACAGTTCTCTGGGGCCAACGTCCTGACTTTC,CASSPKPGQFSGANVLTF
.,.,TRBV5-1,TRBJ1-2,TGCGCCAGCAGCTTGATCACAGGGCTCGCGACCAACTATGGCTACACCTTC,CASSLITGLATNYGYTF
.,TRBD1,TRBV19,TRBJ2-7,TGTGCCAGTAGTAAAGACAGGGCGCAGTACTTC,CASSKDRAQYF
.,TRBD1,TRBV12-5,TRBJ2-7,TGTGCTAGTGGTTTGGCTCGGGACAGGATTGACTACGAGCAGTACTTC,CASGLARDRIDYEQYF
.,.,TRBV7-6,TRBJ2-5,TGTGCCAGCAGCTTTGGGCGATTTTCGGTTCGGGAGACCCAGTACTTC,CASSFGRFSVRETQYF
.,.,TRBV6-5,TRBJ2-2,TGTGCCAGCAGTCTAGGGGTAGGGGAGCTGTTTTTT,CASSLGVGELFF
.,TRBD2,TRBV11-3,TRBJ2-7,TGTGCCAGCAGCGGGACTAGCGCCTCCGAGCAGTACTTC,CASSGTSASEQYF
.,TRBD1,TRBV6-1,TRBJ1-5,TGTGCCAGCAGTGTGGAGGGGGCGCATAGCAATCAGCCCCAGCATTTT,CASSVEGAHSNQPQHF
.,TRBD2,TRBV6-1,TRBJ2-3,TGTGCCAGCAGTGTTACTAGCGGGAGCTACGGAGATACGCAGTATTTT,CASSVTSGSYGDTQYF
.,.,TRBV9,TRBJ2-2,TGTGCCAGCAGCGTTGTATTAGGAGACACCGGGGAGCTGTTTTTT,CASSVVLGDTGELFF
once,.,TRBV6-1,TRBJ1-3,TGTGCCAGCAGTGAAGCGAGAGGGGGAGGAAACACCATATATTTT,CASSEARGGGNTIYF
.,TRBD1,TRBV2,TRBJ1-2,TGTGCCAGCATTAAGGGGGCAGACTATGGCTACACCTTC,CASIKGADYGYTF
once,.,TRBV19,TRBJ1-2,TGTGCCAGTAGTATGGGCTCAGACCAGAACTATGGCTACACCTTC,CASSMGSDQNYGYTF
.,TRBD1,TRBV9,TRBJ2-7,TGTGCCAGCAGCCCGGCGGACAGGGGGGTCGAGCAGTACTTC,CASSPADRGVEQYF
.,TRBD1,TRBV5-1,TRBJ1-2,TGCGCCAGCAGCTTGGGCCATCCGGGGACAGGGGGAGACTATGGCTACACCTTC,CASSLGHPGTGGDYGYTF
.,.,TRBV28,TRBJ1-2,TGTGCCAGCAGCCCCCCAGACCCGGGGATCCATGGCTACACCTTC,CASSPPDPGIHGYTF
.,TRBD2,TRBV19,TRBJ2-3,TGTGCCAGTAGTATCCTGCCTAGCGGGAGGGCAAGCACAGATACGCAGTATTTT,CASSILPSGRASTDTQYF
.,.,TRBV25-1,TRBJ1-6,TGTGCCAGCAGGCCCGCGGCAGGGAACTCACCCCTCCACTTT,CASRPAAGNSPLHF
.,.,TRBV6-2/TRBV6-3,TRBJ2-4,TGTGCCAGCAGTTACTCTCGGACAGAAAATAATATAGCCAAAAACATTCAGTACTTC,CASSYSRTENNIAKNIQYF
.,.,TRBV2,TRBJ1-2,TGTGCCAGCAGTGCGTTCTATGGCTACACCTTC,CASSAFYGYTF
.,TRBD2,TRBV29-1,TRBJ2-3,TGCAGCGTTGAAGTCCAAGCGGGAACTAGCACAGATACGCAGTATTTT,CSVEVQAGTSTDTQYF
.,TRBD1,TRBV11-1,TRBJ2-7,TGTGCCAGCAGCTCCCCCCCTCCTACAGGGGTAAGCGAGCAGTACTTC,CASSSPPPTGVSEQYF
.,.,TRBV19,TRBJ2-1,TGTGCCAGTAAGAGCTCCTACAATGAGCAGTTCTTC,CASKSSYNEQFF
.,.,TRBV20-1,TRBJ1-4,TGCAGTGCTAGGAGGGATGAAAAACTGTTTTTT,CSARRDEKLFF